Below, 13 T cell receptor beta chains from the same sample are listed, as sequenced in a study of CD8+ T cells in alopecia areata. Sequencing used cDNA as its template, made by extracting RNA and reverse transcribing it. Clones were read by immunoSEQ multiplex PCR, and TCRdb kept only the in-frame ones, dropping some. The sample lists about 220,000 clones, less than 75% occurring once. Treatment: oral pan-JAK inhibitor, 5-10 mg twice daily. Sample: CD4+ T cells sorted from blood, taken at week 4, from a patient treated with tofacitinib. All receptors come from a human donor with alopecia areata.

In its sample, this clone was seen once. The V call is TRBV18, the J call TRBJ1-2, with D hard to call. CDR1 and CDR2 from the germline V gene are KGHSH and LQKENI. This CDR3 has 14 residues. Between the trimmed V and J ends, which lost 2 bases and 3 bases, there was a span of 10 bases. The CDR3, as DNA: TGTGCCAGCTCACCATTAAGCGGCTACTATGGCTACACCTTC. Translating it yields CASSPLSGYYGYTF.

V gene TRBV29-1 combines with J gene TRBJ1-4; possibly TRBD1 for D (5 bases). This CDR3 is built from 14 residues. Trimming pared 5 bases from V and 0 bases from J, leaving 10 bases between. Germline V gene sequence: CDR1 SQVTM, CDR2 ANQGSEA. The CDR3, as DNA: TGCAGCGTTTCCAGAGGGGCAACTAATGAAAAACTGTTTTTT. As protein: CSVSRGATNEKLFF.

The rearrangement links TRBV29-1 to TRBJ2-5; no clear D. This CDR3 contains 12 residues. The germline CDR1 and CDR2 sequences are SQVTM and ANQGSEA. Between the trimmed V and J ends, which lost 2 bases and 5 bases, there was a span of 9 bases. The CDR3 sequence is CSVERSSETQYF. In nucleotides, the CDR3 is TGCAGCGTTGAACGTTCCTCCGAGACCCAGTACTTC.

The chain links TRBV9 to TRBJ2-3, with unresolved D. This CDR3 comprises 12 residues. CDR1 is SGDLS and CDR2 is YYNGEE in the germline V gene. The V end was cut by 4 bases, the J end by 4 bases, with 7 bases between. The CDR3: CASSPQADTQYF. CDR3 bases: TGTGCCAGCAGCCCCCAGGCAGATACGCAGTATTTT.

The genes are TRBV7-7 and TRBJ2-1; the match to TRBD2 covers 8 bases. The CDR3 is 15 amino acids. Germline-derived CDR1 and CDR2 are SSHAT and FNYEAQ (reference sequence). The J segment lost 4 bases and the V segment lost 5 bases, leaving 7 bases of the junction unmatched. The CDR3: CASSPQRGPYNEQFF. As DNA, the CDR3 is TGTGCCAGCAGCCCTCAGCGGGGGCCTTACAATGAGCAGTTCTTC.

This chain joins TRBV9 and TRBJ1-6; D gene unclear. V was trimmed by 2 bases and J by 0 bases, leaving 18 bases between them. Germline V gene lookup returns CDR1 SGDLS and CDR2 YYNGEE. This CDR3 has 19 residues. For the CDR3, the DNA is TGTGCCAGCAGCGTTGATTCGCAGCACTCATTCTCCTATAATTCACCCCTCCACTTT. It codes for CASSVDSQHSFSYNSPLHF.

The J gene is TRBJ1-1, the V gene TRBV19; 7 bases match TRBD1. CDR1 LNHDA and CDR2 SQIVND come from the germline V gene (reference sequence). V shed 5 bases, J shed 1 base, and the junction held 7 bases outside the gene matches. CDR3 length: 15 amino acids. CDR3 DNA sequence: TGTGCCAGTAGTGCTTGGGACAGACCGAACACTGAAGCTTTCTTT. It yields the protein CASSAWDRPNTEAFF.

V usage is TRBV9 and J usage is TRBJ2-5; D may correspond to TRBD1 or TRBD2 (6 bases each). The CDR3 runs 18 residues. CDR1 and CDR2 from the germline V gene are SGDLS and YYNGEE. V was pared by 0 bases and J by 5 bases, with 23 bases between. The CDR3 DNA reads as TGTGCCAGCAGCGTAGGGGGGCGGGGAATCCCCCTGCGGGAGACCCAGTACTTC. Amino acids: CASSVGGRGIPLRETQYF.

This sequence joins TRBV6-5 and TRBJ1-2, with 8 bases identical to TRBD1. V dropped 5 bases and J dropped 6; count of bases not matched to a gene: 5. Per germline, CDR1 MNHEY and CDR2 SVGAGI. The CDR3 spans 13 residues. CDR3 bases: TGTGCCAGCAGTATACGACAGGGGAATGGCTACACCTTC. This codes for CASSIRQGNGYTF.

The rearrangement joins TRBV29-1 to TRBJ1-1, with D unclear. This CDR3 contains 13 residues. Trimming removed 1 base from V and 1 base from J, with 7 bases in between. Germline V gives CDR1 SQVTM, CDR2 ANQGSEA. The CDR3 sequence: CSVEVGRNTEAFF. CDR3 coding DNA: TGCAGCGTTGAAGTCGGACGGAACACTGAAGCTTTCTTT.

V usage is TRBV15 and J usage is TRBJ1-2; a weak D match, TRBD1 (6 bases). Between the trimmed V and J ends, which lost 5 bases and 3 bases, there was a span of 10 bases. The CDR3 covers 13 residues. CDR1 and CDR2 from the germline V gene are LNHNV and YYDKDF (reference sequence). CDR3: CATSQRTDYGYTF. In nucleotides, the CDR3 is TGTGCCACCAGCCAAAGGACAGACTATGGCTACACCTTC.

The chain links TRBV10-3 to TRBJ2-2, with D unclear. This CDR3 spans 13 amino acids. The germline CDR1 and CDR2 sequences are ENHRY and SYGVKD. The V end was cut by 6 bases, the J end by 2 bases, with 7 bases between. This CDR3 is CAIRGRNTGELFF. The CDR3 nucleotides read TGTGCCATCAGAGGCAGAAACACCGGGGAGCTGTTTTTT.

This clone has more than one count but fewer than ten. This sequence joins TRBV4-3 and TRBJ2-7, with 8 nucleotides matching TRBD1. Germline CDR1 LGHNA, CDR2 YSLEER. The CDR3 has 14 residues. Trimming removed 0 bases from V and 2 bases from J; junction bases left unmatched: 0. The CDR3 sequence is CASSQDRGPYEQYF. CDR3 nucleotides: TGCGCCAGCAGCCAAGACAGGGGGCCCTACGAGCAGTACTTC.